Sequencing of this TCR beta chain was carried out in a study of post-analysis software for immune sequencing data. Notes on this clonotype: Its antigen is as yet unknown.

Germline CDR1 SQVTM, CDR2 ANQGSEA. Trimming pared 6 bases from V and 4 bases from J, leaving 9 bases between. CDR3 length equals 11 residues. Presence of unique molecular identifiers characterized the TCR beta cDNA libraries. In TCRdb, the PCR reads were re-called with MiXCR into one record per CDR3 protein. The sample consists of hundreds of thousands of distinct CDR3 sequences, less than 35% of them appearing once. Whole-study findings and limits: Controls had lower frequencies than patients of about 5 TRBV segments, which included TRBV5-6, TRBV5-1 and TRBV20-1. Multiple sclerosis patients had significantly lower normalized Chao1 diversity than controls.

The V gene is TRBV29-1, the J gene TRBJ1-2; D is ambiguous. The material sequenced was blood. This TCR was recovered from a girl between 5 and 17 years old with multiple sclerosis. The CDR3 bases are TGCAGCGTACGGACGGGCTATGGCTACACCTTC. Its translation is CSVRTGYGYTF.